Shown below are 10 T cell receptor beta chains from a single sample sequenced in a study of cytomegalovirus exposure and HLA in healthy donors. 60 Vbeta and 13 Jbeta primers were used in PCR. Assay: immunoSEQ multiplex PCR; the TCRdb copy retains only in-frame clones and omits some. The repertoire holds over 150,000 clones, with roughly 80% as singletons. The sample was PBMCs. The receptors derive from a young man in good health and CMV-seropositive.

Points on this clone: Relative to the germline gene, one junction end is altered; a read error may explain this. CDR3 DNA sequence: TGTTCCAGCAGCTGGGGGGAGAGCACAGATACGCAGTATTTT. It is translated as CSSSWGESTDTQYF. The chain uses TRBV7-9 and TRBJ2-3, with a possible D match to TRBD2 (6 bases). The CDR3 has 14 amino acids. CDR1 SEHNR and CDR2 FQNEAQ come from the germline V gene (reference sequence).

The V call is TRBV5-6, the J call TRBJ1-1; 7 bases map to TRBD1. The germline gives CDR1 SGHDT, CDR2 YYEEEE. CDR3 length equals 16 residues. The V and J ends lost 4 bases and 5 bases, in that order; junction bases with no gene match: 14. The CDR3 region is CASSPAVGGAWTEAFF. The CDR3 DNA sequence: TGTGCCAGCAGCCCAGCGGTAGGGGGCGCCTGGACTGAAGCTTTCTTT.

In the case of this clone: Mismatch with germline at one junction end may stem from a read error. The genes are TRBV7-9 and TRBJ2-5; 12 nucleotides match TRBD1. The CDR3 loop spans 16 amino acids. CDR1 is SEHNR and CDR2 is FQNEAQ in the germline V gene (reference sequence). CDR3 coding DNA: TGTTCCAGCAGCCACCGGGACAGGGGGCCGGGGGAGACCCAGTACTTC. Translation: CSSSHRDRGPGETQYF. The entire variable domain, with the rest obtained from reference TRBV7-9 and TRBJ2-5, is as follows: DTGVSQNPRHKITKRGQNVTFRCDPISEHNRLYWYRQTLGQGPEFLTYFQNEAQLEKSRLLSDRFSAERPKGSFSTLEIQRTEQGDSAMYLCSSSHRDRGPGETQYFGPGTRLLVL.

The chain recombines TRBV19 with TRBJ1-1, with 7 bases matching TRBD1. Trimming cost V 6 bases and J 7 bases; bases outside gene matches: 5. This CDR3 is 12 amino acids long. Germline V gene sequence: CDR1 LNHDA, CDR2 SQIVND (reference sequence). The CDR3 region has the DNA TGTGCCAGTAGGGAAACAGGGGATGAAGCTTTCTTT. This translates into CASRETGDEAFF. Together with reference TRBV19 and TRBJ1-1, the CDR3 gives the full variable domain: DGGITQSPKYLFRKEGQNVTLSCEQNLNHDAMYWYRQDPGQGLRLIYYSQIVNDFQKGDIAEGYSVSREKKESFPLTVTSAQKNPTAFYLCASRETGDEAFFGQGTRLTVV.

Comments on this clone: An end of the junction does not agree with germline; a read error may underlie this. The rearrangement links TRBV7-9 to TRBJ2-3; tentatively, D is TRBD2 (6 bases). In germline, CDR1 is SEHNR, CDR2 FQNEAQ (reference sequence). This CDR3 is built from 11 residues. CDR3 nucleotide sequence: TGTGCCAGCAGCGGAGACGCCCGGGAGCATTTT. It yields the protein CASSGDAREHF.

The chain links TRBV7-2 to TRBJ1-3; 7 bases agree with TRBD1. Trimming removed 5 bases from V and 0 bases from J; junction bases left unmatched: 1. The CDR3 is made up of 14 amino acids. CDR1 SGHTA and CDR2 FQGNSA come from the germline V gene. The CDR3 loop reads CASSRDSSGNTIYF. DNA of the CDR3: TGTGCCAGCAGCCGGGACAGCTCTGGAAACACCATATATTTT.

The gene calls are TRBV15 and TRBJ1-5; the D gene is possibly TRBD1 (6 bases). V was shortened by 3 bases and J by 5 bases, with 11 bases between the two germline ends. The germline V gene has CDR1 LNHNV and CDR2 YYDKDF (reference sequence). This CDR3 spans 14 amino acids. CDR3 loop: CATSRVDSYQPQHF. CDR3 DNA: TGTGCCACCAGCAGGGTGGACAGCTATCAGCCCCAGCATTTT.

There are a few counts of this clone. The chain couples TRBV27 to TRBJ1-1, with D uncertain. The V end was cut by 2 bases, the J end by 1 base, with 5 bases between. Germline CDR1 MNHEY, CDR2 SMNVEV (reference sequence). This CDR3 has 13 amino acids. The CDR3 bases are TGTGCCAGCAGTTTACCGGGGAACACTGAAGCTTTCTTT. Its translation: CASSLPGNTEAFF.

The CDR3 loop reads CASSSPGQGSGEQYF. Here the CDR3 DNA reads TGCGCCAGCAGCTCGCCGGGACAGGGGAGCGGCGAGCAGTACTTC. The gene calls are TRBV4-3 and TRBJ2-5; 10 nucleotides agree with TRBD1. The J call may be wrong; the DNA end is better matched by TRBJ2-7. The CDR3 loop spans 15 amino acids. Per the germline V gene, CDR1 is LGHNA and CDR2 is YSLEER.

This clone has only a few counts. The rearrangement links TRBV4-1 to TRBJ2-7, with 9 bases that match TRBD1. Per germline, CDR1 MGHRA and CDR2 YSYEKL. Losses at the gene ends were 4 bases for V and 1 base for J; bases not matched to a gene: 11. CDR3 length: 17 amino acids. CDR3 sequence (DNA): TGCGCCAGCAGCCGTCTCCTGAGGGGACAGGGATCCTACGAGCAGTACTTC. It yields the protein CASSRLLRGQGSYEQYF.